A selection of T cell receptor beta chains follows, all from one sample in a study of vaccination and CD4 T cells after COVID-19. Their antigens remain unidentified. A single record per CDR3 protein comes from TCRdb applying MiXCR to the PCR reads. The sample consists of roughly 7,600 distinct CDR3 sequences, less than 25% of them appearing once. The specimen comprised CD4+ T cells from blood, cultured in vitro, sampled after SARS-CoV-2 vaccination. These receptors were taken from a human donor who had recovered from COVID-19. The CDR3 runs from the conserved cysteine through the conserved F or W. The D gene is left open where the match is weak. Clone size appears in some rows only: once, few, many, or a class for an expanded clone.

DNA,CDR3,D,size,V,J
TGCGCCAGCAGAGCCCGGGGCGGGGGGTCCACAGATACGCAGTATTTT,CASRARGGGSTDTQYF,TRBD2,few,TRBV10-1,TRBJ2-3
TGTGCCAGCTCACCACCGTTTCAGGGGGGAGAGACCCAGTACTTC,CASSPPFQGGETQYF,.,.,TRBV18,TRBJ2-5
TGCAGTGTAGCCCACGTAGCGGGAGGCACCTACGAGCAGTACTTC,CSVAHVAGGTYEQYF,TRBD2,medium-sized,TRBV20-1,TRBJ2-7
TGTGCCAGCATCCTTTCCCCCGACGGCAGCTCCTACAATGAGCAGTTCTTC,CASILSPDGSSYNEQFF,.,medium-sized,TRBV7-9,TRBJ2-1
TGCGCCAGCAGCCAAGATCGGGCAGGGGTCTACGAGCAGTACTTC,CASSQDRAGVYEQYF,.,few,TRBV4-1,TRBJ2-7
TGTGCCAGCAGCCGGGACAGACGTGCCACCTACGAGCAGTACTTC,CASSRDRRATYEQYF,TRBD1,few,TRBV4-2,TRBJ2-7
TGTGCCAGCAGTGGACAGGGAGGTGCTGAAGCTTTCTTT,CASSGQGGAEAFF,TRBD1,few,TRBV2,TRBJ1-1
TGTGCCAGCAGCTTGTTGGGGCAAGAGACCCAGTACTTC,CASSLLGQETQYF,.,medium-sized,TRBV7-9,TRBJ2-5
TGTGCCAGCAGTTACTCCTCGGGCCCCGCTTTCAATGAGCAGTTCTTC,CASSYSSGPAFNEQFF,.,few,TRBV6-5,TRBJ2-1
TGTGCCAGCATCAAAAGGGGGAAGGGTACTGAAGCTTTCTTT,CASIKRGKGTEAFF,.,.,TRBV28,TRBJ1-1
TGCGCCAGCAGCCACCGCAGCACAGATACGCAGTATTTT,CASSHRSTDTQYF,.,.,TRBV4-1,TRBJ2-3
TGTGCCAGCAGCAGAGGGCAGGGGACCATATATTTT,CASSRGQGTIYF,.,medium-sized,TRBV7-9,TRBJ1-3
TGTGCCAGCAGCTTAGACAGCCGGAGGTGGAATGAGCAGTTCTTC,CASSLDSRRWNEQFF,.,medium-sized,TRBV7-9,TRBJ2-1
TGCGCCAGCAGCTTGGCCCCAGGGGGCTACGAGCAGTACTTC,CASSLAPGGYEQYF,TRBD1,.,TRBV5-1,TRBJ2-7
TGTGCCACCAGCAGAGGACGGATAAGGGCCCGGAATGAGCAGTTCTTC,CATSRGRIRARNEQFF,.,few,TRBV15,TRBJ2-1
TGTGCCAGCAGCCAATGGGCGGGGGGGCTTGCAGATACGCAGTATTTT,CASSQWAGGLADTQYF,TRBD2,medium-sized,TRBV6-1,TRBJ2-3
TGTGCCAGTAGCAAACAACAGTTTTCTGGGGCCAACGTCCTGACTTTC,CASSKQQFSGANVLTF,.,.,TRBV19,TRBJ2-6
TGTGCCAGCAAAGGGACAGGGTATCAGCCCCAGCATTTT,CASKGTGYQPQHF,TRBD1,few,TRBV28,TRBJ1-5
TGTGCCAGCAGTTACGACGAGGGGGCTTACAATGAGCAGTTCTTC,CASSYDEGAYNEQFF,TRBD1,.,TRBV6-2/TRBV6-3,TRBJ2-1
TGTGCCAGCAGCTTGAGACAGGGCACAGATACGCAGTATTTT,CASSLRQGTDTQYF,.,.,TRBV7-9,TRBJ2-3
TGTGCCAGCAGCTTAAGGCTAGCGGGGACAGGGGGGACCCAGTACTTC,CASSLRLAGTGGTQYF,TRBD1,medium-sized,TRBV7-2,TRBJ2-5
TGTGCCAGCAGTGGGCAACTTAATGAAAAACTGTTTTTT,CASSGQLNEKLFF,.,.,TRBV28,TRBJ1-4
TGTGCCAGCAGTTCCCTTGAGGGGAAGTGGAATTCACCCCTCCACTTT,CASSSLEGKWNSPLHF,.,few,TRBV28,TRBJ1-6
TGTGCCAGCAGCCAAAGGGCCGGGGCTAGCAATCAGCCCCAGCATTTT,CASSQRAGASNQPQHF,.,medium-sized,TRBV7-2,TRBJ1-5
TGTGCCAGCACCCCCCGGGGGGGGGGGTCCCCCTACGAGCAGTACTTC,CASTPRGGGSPYEQYF,TRBD2,.,TRBV5-6,TRBJ2-7
TGTGCCAGCAGTGTCCGGGCCCTTCAAAACACCATATATTTT,CASSVRALQNTIYF,.,.,TRBV28,TRBJ1-3
TGCAGTGCTGGGGACAGCTATGGCTACACCTTC,CSAGDSYGYTF,TRBD1,medium-sized,TRBV20-1,TRBJ1-2
TGTGCCAGCAGCTTGTCCCTAGCTGCCTCCTACAATGAGCAGTTCTTC,CASSLSLAASYNEQFF,.,few,TRBV7-9,TRBJ2-1
TGTGCCAGCAGTGCCCTAGCGGGACGGTCGGATACGCAGTATTTT,CASSALAGRSDTQYF,TRBD2,once,TRBV6-4,TRBJ2-3
TGCGCCAGCAGCCAAGACACCCAGCAAGGTTATGGCTACACCTTC,CASSQDTQQGYGYTF,.,.,TRBV4-1,TRBJ1-2
TGTGCCAGCAGGGAATACCAGAGACCATACCAAGAGACCCAGTACTTC,CASREYQRPYQETQYF,.,medium-sized,TRBV28,TRBJ2-5
TGTGCCAGCGGGGTGGGGCAGGGGTACGGCTACACCTTC,CASGVGQGYGYTF,.,.,TRBV6-1,TRBJ1-2
TGTGCCAGCAGTTCCCTAGGGACGAACACTGAAGCTTTCTTT,CASSSLGTNTEAFF,.,few,TRBV27,TRBJ1-1
TGCAGTGCTAGAGATCCACCCCCAGGGGGCAGAGGTCAGCCCCAGCATTTT,CSARDPPPGGRGQPQHF,TRBD1,medium-sized,TRBV20-1,TRBJ1-5
TGTGCCAGCAGCTTAGGCCAGTACAATGAGCAGTTCTTC,CASSLGQYNEQFF,.,medium-sized,TRBV7-8,TRBJ2-1
TGTGCCAGCAGCCTTGGACAGCCGAACACTGAAGCTTTCTTT,CASSLGQPNTEAFF,.,few,TRBV7-6,TRBJ1-1
TGCAGCGTTGGAAACCTTTTTGGTGAGCAGTTCTTC,CSVGNLFGEQFF,.,.,TRBV29-1,TRBJ2-1
TGTGCCAGCAGTGAAGCGGAGGGAAGGTGGGCTGAAGCTTTCTTT,CASSEAEGRWAEAFF,.,.,TRBV2,TRBJ1-1
TGTGCCAGCAGCTTGGAAGGGGCCTATGGCTACACCTTC,CASSLEGAYGYTF,.,medium-sized,TRBV7-9,TRBJ1-2
TGTGCCAGCAGTTACCTTAGCGGGGGCAGAGGAAATGAGCAGTTCTTC,CASSYLSGGRGNEQFF,TRBD2,.,TRBV27,TRBJ2-1
TGTGCCAGCAGCTGGGGACGGCAAGAGACCCAGTACTTC,CASSWGRQETQYF,.,medium-sized,TRBV7-9,TRBJ2-5
TGTGCCAGCAGTGATCGGCCTGAAGCTTTCTTT,CASSDRPEAFF,.,few,TRBV2,TRBJ1-1
TGCAGCGTCGTCCTGGGCAGGGGTGCAGAGACCCAGTACTTC,CSVVLGRGAETQYF,.,.,TRBV29-1,TRBJ2-5
TGTGCCAGCAGTCCCTCCACCGGGCGGGGGGGCCTGGAGACCCAGTACTTC,CASSPSTGRGGLETQYF,TRBD2,medium-sized,TRBV27,TRBJ2-5
TGTGCCAGCAGCTTAGCCACAGGGGTCACAGATACGCAGTATTTT,CASSLATGVTDTQYF,TRBD1,medium-sized,TRBV7-9,TRBJ2-3
TGCAGCGTTGGGAAAGGACAGGGGTACGAGCAGTACTTC,CSVGKGQGYEQYF,TRBD1,few,TRBV29-1,TRBJ2-7
TGTGCCAGTAGTATAAGGCCTAGCTCTGGGGCCAACGTCCTGACTTTC,CASSIRPSSGANVLTF,.,.,TRBV19,TRBJ2-6
TGTGCCAGCAGCTTAATCGGCCGGACAGGGGTACAGCCCCAGCATTTT,CASSLIGRTGVQPQHF,TRBD1,medium-sized,TRBV7-2,TRBJ1-5
TGTGCCAGCAGTCGGCAAGATTTCCACTATAATTCACCCCTCCACTTT,CASSRQDFHYNSPLHF,.,.,TRBV27,TRBJ1-6